This entry concerns a single T cell receptor (beta chain). TCRdb's copy holds only in-frame clones and misses some; the assay was immunoSEQ multiplex PCR. This sample yields hundreds of thousands of clones, of which around 89% are seen a single time; over 0.008% belongs to the top ten. The data were taken from a study of shared T cell receptors in the human thymus. The same data also went into a second study, on human thymus T cells. From that study: The study used thymus tissue resected during corrective heart surgery. Thymic and blood repertoires appeared to carry a bias in their V and J gene usage.

What was sequenced was thymocytes. The clonotype originates from a boy less than two years old with a congenital heart defect.

As DNA, the CDR3 is TGTGCCACCAGCTGGGCGGGAGGTCACCCCTACGAGCAGTACTTC. Translated: CATSWAGGHPYEQYF. V is TRBV15 and J is TRBJ2-7, with 8 bases matching TRBD2. The V gene end was trimmed by 5 bases and the J gene end by 2 bases; junction bases not matched to a gene: 8. The CDR3 spans 15 residues. The germline V gene has CDR1 LNHNV and CDR2 YYDKDF (reference sequence).